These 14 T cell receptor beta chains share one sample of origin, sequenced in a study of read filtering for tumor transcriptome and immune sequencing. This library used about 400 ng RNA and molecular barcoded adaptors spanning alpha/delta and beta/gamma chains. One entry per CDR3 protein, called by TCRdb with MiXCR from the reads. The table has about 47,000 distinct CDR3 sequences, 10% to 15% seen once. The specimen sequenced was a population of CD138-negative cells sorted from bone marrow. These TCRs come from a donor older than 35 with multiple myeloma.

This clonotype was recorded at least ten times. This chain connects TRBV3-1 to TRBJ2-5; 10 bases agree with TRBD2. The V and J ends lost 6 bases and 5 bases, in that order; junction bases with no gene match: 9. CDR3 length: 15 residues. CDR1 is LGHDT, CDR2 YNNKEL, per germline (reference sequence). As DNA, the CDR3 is TGTGCCAGCAGGCCATTAGCGGGAGGAACTGAGACCCAGTACTTC. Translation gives CASRPLAGGTETQYF.

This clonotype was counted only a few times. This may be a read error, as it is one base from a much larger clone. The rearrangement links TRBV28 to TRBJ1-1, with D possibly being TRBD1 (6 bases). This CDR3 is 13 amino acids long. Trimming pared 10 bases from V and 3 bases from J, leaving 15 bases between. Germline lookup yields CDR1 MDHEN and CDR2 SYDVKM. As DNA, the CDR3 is TGTGCCACCAAAACAGGGCGTGACACTGAAGCTTTCTTT. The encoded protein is CATKTGRDTEAFF.

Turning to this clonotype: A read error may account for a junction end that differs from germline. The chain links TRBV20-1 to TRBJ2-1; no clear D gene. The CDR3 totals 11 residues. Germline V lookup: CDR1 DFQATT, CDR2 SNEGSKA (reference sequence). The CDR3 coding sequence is TGCAGTGGTAGAGTGGTGGGTTTGATGTTCTTC. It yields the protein CSGRVVGLMFF.

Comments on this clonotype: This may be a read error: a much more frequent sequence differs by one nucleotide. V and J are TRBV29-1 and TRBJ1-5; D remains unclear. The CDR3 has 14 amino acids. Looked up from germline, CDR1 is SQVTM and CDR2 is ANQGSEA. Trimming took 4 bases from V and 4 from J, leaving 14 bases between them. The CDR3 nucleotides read TGCAGCGTTGTAACCGGCAGACCGAATCAGCCCCAGCATTTT. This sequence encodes CSVVTGRPNQPQHF.

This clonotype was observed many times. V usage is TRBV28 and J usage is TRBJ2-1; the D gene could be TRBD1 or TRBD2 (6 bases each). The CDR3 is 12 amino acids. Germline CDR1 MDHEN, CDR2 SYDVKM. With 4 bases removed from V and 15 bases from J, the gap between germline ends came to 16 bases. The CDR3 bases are TGTGCCAGCAGTTCGGGAGCGTCGGGGGCGTTCTTC. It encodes CASSSGASGAFF.

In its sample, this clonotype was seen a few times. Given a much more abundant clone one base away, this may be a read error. The CDR3, as DNA: TGCGCCGCTAGCGGCTTTGGGGGGAGCTACGAGCAGTACTTC. Amino acids: CAASGFGGSYEQYF. The V gene is TRBV29-1, the J gene TRBJ2-7; TRBD2 agrees at 7 bases. The CDR3 has 14 amino acids. Germline assignment: CDR1 SQVTM and CDR2 ANQGSEA.

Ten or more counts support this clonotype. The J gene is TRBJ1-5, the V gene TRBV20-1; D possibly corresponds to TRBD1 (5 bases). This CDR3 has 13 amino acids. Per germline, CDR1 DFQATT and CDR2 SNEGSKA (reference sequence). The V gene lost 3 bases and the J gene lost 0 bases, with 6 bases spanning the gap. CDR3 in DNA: TGCAGTGCTAGGACAGATAGCAATCAGCCCCAGCATTTT. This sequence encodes CSARTDSNQPQHF.

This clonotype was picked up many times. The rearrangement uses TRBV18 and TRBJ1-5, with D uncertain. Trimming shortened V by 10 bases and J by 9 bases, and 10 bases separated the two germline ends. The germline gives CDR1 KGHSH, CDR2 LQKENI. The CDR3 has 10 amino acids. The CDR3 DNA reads TGTGCCACCGTCAGGTGGCCCCAGCATTTT. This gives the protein CATVRWPQHF.

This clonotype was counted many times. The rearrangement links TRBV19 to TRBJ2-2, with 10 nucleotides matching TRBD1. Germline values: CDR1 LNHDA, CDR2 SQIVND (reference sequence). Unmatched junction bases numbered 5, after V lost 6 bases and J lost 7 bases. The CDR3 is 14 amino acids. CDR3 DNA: TGTGCCAGTAGCGAGGACAGGGGGTTCGGGGAGCTGTTTTTT. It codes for CASSEDRGFGELFF.

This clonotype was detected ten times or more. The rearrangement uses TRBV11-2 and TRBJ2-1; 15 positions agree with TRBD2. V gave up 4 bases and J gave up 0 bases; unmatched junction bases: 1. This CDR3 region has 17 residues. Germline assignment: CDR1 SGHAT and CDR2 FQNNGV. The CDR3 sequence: CASSSGLAGGSYNEQFF. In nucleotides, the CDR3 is TGTGCCAGCAGCTCGGGACTAGCGGGAGGCTCCTACAATGAGCAGTTCTTC.

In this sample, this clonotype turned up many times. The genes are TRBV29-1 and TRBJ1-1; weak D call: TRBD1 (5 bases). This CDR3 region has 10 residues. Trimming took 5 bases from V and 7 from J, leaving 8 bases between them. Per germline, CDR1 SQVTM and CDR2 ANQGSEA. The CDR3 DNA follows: TGCAGCGTTCGTGGGGGTGAAGCTTTCTTT. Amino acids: CSVRGGEAFF. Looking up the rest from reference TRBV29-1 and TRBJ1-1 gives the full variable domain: SAVISQKPSRDICQRGTSLTIQCQVDSQVTMMFWYRQQPGQSLTLIATANQGSEATYESGFVIDKFPISRPNLTFSTLTVSNMSPEDSSIYLCSVRGGEAFFGQGTRLTVV.

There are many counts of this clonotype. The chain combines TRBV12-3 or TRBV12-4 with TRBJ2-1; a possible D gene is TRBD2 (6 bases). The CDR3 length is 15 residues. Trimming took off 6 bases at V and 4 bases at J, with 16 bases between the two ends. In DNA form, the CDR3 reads TGTGCCAGCAGAAAAACGGGAGTCGGATACAATGAGCAGTTCTTC. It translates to CASRKTGVGYNEQFF.

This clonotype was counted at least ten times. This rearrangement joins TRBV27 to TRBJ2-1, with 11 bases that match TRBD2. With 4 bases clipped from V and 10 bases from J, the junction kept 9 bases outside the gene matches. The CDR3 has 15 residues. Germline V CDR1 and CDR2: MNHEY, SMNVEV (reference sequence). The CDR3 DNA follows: TGTGCCAGCAGTTCTTTAGCGGGAGGGAAGGGGGAGCAGTTCTTC. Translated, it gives CASSSLAGGKGEQFF.

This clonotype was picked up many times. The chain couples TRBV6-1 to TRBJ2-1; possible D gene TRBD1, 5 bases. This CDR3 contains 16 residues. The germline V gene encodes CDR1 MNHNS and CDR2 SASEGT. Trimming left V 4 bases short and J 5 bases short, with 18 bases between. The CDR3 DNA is TGTGCCAGCAGTGGGGTGTCCTCAGGGCCCCACAATGAGCAGTTCTTC. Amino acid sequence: CASSGVSSGPHNEQFF.